These 17 T cell receptor beta chains originate from one sample sequenced in a study of tumor-infiltrating lymphocytes in primary liver carcinoma. Constant-region priming of approximately 500 ng total RNA yielded TCR beta cDNA. Libraries of TCR beta came from three nested multiplex PCR rounds with slightly modified ARM-PCR. In the first two PCR rounds, TRBV1-TRBV30 forward primers were paired with a C-beta reverse primer, and each round lasted roughly 9 cycles. One entry per CDR3 protein, called by TCRdb with MiXCR from the multiplex PCR reads. The sample carries more than 20,000 distinct CDR3 sequences, roughly 70% recorded once. Both RNA and DNA were isolated together from about 21-30 mg of bulk tissue that had not been sorted. The sample was liver tumor tissue from sampling region 1. As to subset: tumor region T1, superior pole. The receptors were sampled from a man aged 40-55 years with primary liver carcinoma and hepatitis B virus infection.

In its sample, this clonotype was seen many times. This chain joins TRBV29-1 and TRBJ1-1; 8 bases are shared with TRBD1. J gave up 8 bases and V 5 bases, and 13 bases lay outside the gene matches. The length of the CDR3 is 14 residues. Germline CDR1 reads SQVTM; CDR2 reads ANQGSEA. The CDR3 bases are TGCAGCGTTCTAAGACAGGGGAGTTTCTACGAAGCTTTCTTT. It specifies CSVLRQGSFYEAFF.

With respect to this clonotype: No conserved phenylalanine or tryptophan is present at the end of the CDR3, so a read error is the likely explanation. The CDR3 DNA sequence: TGTACCAGCAGCCCCGGGACCACACTTGATACGCAGTATTTG. Translating gives CTSSPGTTLDTQYL. V and J are TRBV5-4 and TRBJ2-3; D assignment may be TRBD1 or TRBD2 (5 bases each). Germline V CDR1 and CDR2: SGHNT, YYREEE (reference sequence). This CDR3 region has 14 residues.

The chain recombines TRBV18 with TRBJ2-5, with 13 bases matching TRBD2. V dropped 8 bases and J dropped 6; count of bases not matched to a gene: 12. Germline V gene lookup returns CDR1 KGHSH and CDR2 LQKENI. The CDR3 loop spans 16 amino acids. CDR3 sequence reads: CASPLRTSGREKTQYF. CDR3 coding DNA: TGTGCCAGCCCATTAAGGACTAGCGGGAGAGAGAAGACCCAGTACTTC.

This clonotype was counted at least ten times. The junction departs from germline at one end; a sequencing error may be responsible. The rearrangement links TRBV5-6 to TRBJ2-2, with 10 bases that match TRBD2. CDR3 length: 18 amino acids. Germline CDR1 and CDR2: SGHDT and YYEEEE. In DNA, the CDR3 is TGTGTCAGCAGAAAGGGGGGTCAACTAGCGGGGTTGACCGGGGAGCTGTTTTTT. Protein: CVSRKGGQLAGLTGELFF.

The CDR3 DNA reads as TGTGCCAGCAGGAAGACTAGCGGGAACACAGATATGCGGTATTTT. This translates into CASRKTSGNTDMRYF. This chain joins TRBV12-3 or TRBV12-4 and TRBJ2-3, with 11 bases fitting TRBD2. The CDR3 is made up of 15 amino acids. V dropped 6 bases and J dropped 14; count of bases not matched to a gene: 16.

This clonotype was recorded only once. A much larger clone differs by one base, so this may be a read error. The chain uses TRBV3-1 and TRBJ1-1; no reliable D call. This CDR3 contains 13 residues. Germline CDR1 is LGHDT and CDR2 is YNNKEL (reference sequence). In nucleotides, the CDR3 is TGTGTCAGCAGCCAAGGAGAGAGGACTGAAGCTTTCTTT. Its protein product is CVSSQGERTEAFF.

In the case of this clonotype: At one boundary the junction diverges from the germline segment, which might be a read error. V usage is TRBV7-9 and J usage is TRBJ1-2; 9 nucleotides match TRBD1. The CDR3 is 15 residues long. Germline CDR1 reads SEHNR; CDR2 reads FQNEAQ (reference sequence). The CDR3 DNA follows: TGTGCCAGCAACTCAACCGGGACAGGGAGCTATGGCTACACATTC. Its protein is CASNSTGTGSYGYTF.

As regards this clonotype: Here the CDR3 omits its conserved ending phenylalanine or tryptophan, so a read error is the likely source. The DNA is left out, because the CDR3 cannot be placed on it with certainty; the CDR3 is given as TCRdb lists it. The V and J genes are TRBV11-3 and TRBJ2-1. The germline V gene has CDR1 SGHNT and CDR2 YENEEA. The CDR3 contains 12 residues when both ends are counted. The CDR3 loop is CASSETDSKQIL.

Turning to this clonotype: Given the absence of the conserved phenylalanine or tryptophan at the CDR3 end, a read error is likely. The chain employs TRBV5-1 and TRBJ2-3; the match to TRBD1 covers 7 bases. The CDR3 runs 15 residues. CDR1 is SGHRS and CDR2 is YFSETQ in the germline V gene. Trimming cost V 4 bases and J 4 bases; bases outside gene matches: 9. The CDR3 DNA reads TGCGCCAGCAGCCCGACAGGGTTGACGCCAGATACGCAGTATTCT. It is translated as CASSPTGLTPDTQYS.

The V call is TRBV11-2, the J call TRBJ2-3; D could derive from TRBD1 or TRBD2 (5 bases each). The CDR3 has 15 amino acids. Germline loops: CDR1 SGHAT, CDR2 FQNNGV. The ends were cut back, 2 bases at V and 15 bases at J, with 24 bases in the middle. The CDR3 protein is CASSLPGPGPDTLYF. In nucleotides, the CDR3 is TGTGCCAGCAGCTTACCCGGACCGGGGCCGGATACGCTCTATTTT.

This chain uses TRBV7-9 with TRBJ2-1; tentative D call: TRBD1 (6 bases). The CDR3 consists of 16 residues. CDR1 SEHNR and CDR2 FQNEAQ come from the germline V gene (reference sequence). Trimming pared 2 bases from V and 7 bases from J, leaving 18 bases between. Here the CDR3 DNA reads TGTGCCAGCAGCTTACCATATCAGGGGCCTACAAATGAGCAGTTCTTC. Translated, it gives CASSLPYQGPTNEQFF.

Comments on this clonotype: A junction boundary mismatches the germline segment, possibly from a read error. The CDR3 sequence: CASSLELLAGMDKQLF. The DNA of the CDR3 is TGTGCCAGCAGTTTAGAGCTCCTAGCGGGAATGGATAAGCAGTTGTTC. The chain joins TRBV11-2 to TRBJ2-1, with 9 bases aligning to TRBD2. Germline lookup yields CDR1 SGHAT and CDR2 FQNNGV. The CDR3 has 16 amino acids.

A remark on this clonotype: The missing conserved phenylalanine or tryptophan at the end of this CDR3 makes a read error likely. CDR3 amino acids: CVSSLPYQGPKTNEQFS. The CDR3 DNA reads TGTGTAAGCAGCTTACCATATCAAGGGCCTAAAACAAATGAGCAGTTCTCC. This chain connects TRBV7-9 to TRBJ2-1; D is unresolved. This CDR3 has 17 residues. CDR1 SEHNR and CDR2 FQNEAQ come from the germline V gene (reference sequence).

Notes on this clonotype: One end of the junction does not line up with germline, which may come from a read error. The rearrangement uses TRBV11-2 and TRBJ2-7; tentative D call: TRBD2 (6 bases). Germline V gene lookup returns CDR1 SGHAT and CDR2 FQNNGV. This CDR3 region has 15 residues. The CDR3: CASSRGTGRTYELYF. CDR3 in DNA: TGTGCCAGCAGCCGAGGGACTGGGAGAACCTACGAGCTGTACTTC.

This clonotype was recorded a few times. A read error may produce the germline difference seen at one junction end. This chain joins TRBV10-3 and TRBJ2-7; 16 nucleotides line up with TRBD2. The CDR3 consists of 19 residues. Germline CDR1 is ENHRY and CDR2 is SYGVKD. In DNA, the CDR3 is TGTGGCATCACCAAACGTTCGGGACTAGCGGGAGGGTTCTCCTATGAGCAGTACTTC. Protein product: CGITKRSGLAGGFSYEQYF.

In regard to this clonotype: Sequence at one end of the junction differs from germline and may be a read error. V is TRBV6-5 and J is TRBJ2-7, with TRBD1 as a possible D gene (5 bases). CDR1 is MNHEY and CDR2 is SVGAGI in the germline V gene. The CDR3 loop spans 11 amino acids. The CDR3 DNA is TGTGTCAGCAGTCAGGGCCTCGAGCAGTACTTC. Translated: CVSSQGLEQYF.

This clonotype is judged large (0.1 to 1%). V and J are TRBV6-2 or TRBV6-3 and TRBJ2-2; D gene unclear. CDR1 and CDR2 from the germline V gene are MNHEY and SVGEGT. This CDR3 region has 13 residues. Trimming removed 1 base from V and 7 bases from J, with 7 bases in between. CDR3 residues: CASSYFLSGELFF. DNA of the CDR3: TGTGCCAGCAGTTACTTCTTAAGCGGGGAGCTGTTTTTT.